This TCR gamma chain was obtained from a study of γδ T cells in repeated Plasmodium falciparum infection. Study summary: Donors had four controlled P. falciparum NF54 infections over approximately 600 days. Malian gammadelta TCRs were studied during no-transmission periods and across acute malaria episodes.

TCRdb called clones anew from the multiplex PCR reads with CATT. The sample consists of more than 4,500 gamma-chain clones, about 3.5% of them appearing once. Gammadelta T cells were flow-sorted from PBMC into Vgamma9/Vdelta2+ and Vdelta2-negative populations for bulk analysis. Germline assignment: CDR1 GITISATS and CDR2 ISYDGTV (reference sequence). The CDR3 length is 19 residues. With 0 bases clipped from V and 9 bases from J, the junction kept 14 bases outside the gene matches. Study findings and constraints: Vdelta2-negative gammadelta repertoires appeared less diverse and less shared in Malian than Australian children. Vdelta2-negative gammadelta repertoires, largely Vdelta1+, seemingly showed infection-driven waves of new clonal selection.

Of note for this clone: Its antigen is unidentified.

The chain recombines TRGV9 with TRGJP. The J gene, absent from TCRdb, was called here by matching the DNA to germline. The TCR originated in a pool of human donors (malaria-infected and uninfected, not separated). The sequencing sample was made of gamma-delta T cells from blood. CDR3 nucleotide sequence: TGTGCCTTGTGGGAGGTGCACCTTAGACGTCCGTTGGGCAAAAAAATCAAGGTATTT. Its translation: CALWEVHLRRPLGKKIKVF.